The next 11 T cell receptor beta chains were all read from a single sample in a study of cytomegalovirus exposure and HLA in healthy donors. Researchers ran the PCR with 60 Vbeta and 13 Jbeta primers. The assay was immunoSEQ multiplex PCR, and TCRdb's table has in-frame clones only and misses some. The table lists under 150,000 clones, about four fifths of them singletons. The specimen was PBMCs. The receptors come from a man aged 18 to 30 in good health and CMV-seronegative.

This chain links TRBV19 with TRBJ2-5, with TRBD2 identical over 7 bases. Germline values: CDR1 LNHDA, CDR2 SQIVND (reference sequence). The CDR3 extends over 13 amino acids. Trimming cost V 10 bases and J 1 base; bases outside gene matches: 6. CDR3 DNA sequence: TGTGCCACTGGCGCGGGAGCCCAAGAGACCCAGTACTTC. Its translation is CATGAGAQETQYF.

The J gene is TRBJ1-2, the V gene TRBV5-1, with D uncertain. V lost 4 bases to trimming and J lost 8 bases, with 15 bases between them. The CDR3 has 13 residues. Germline V CDR1 and CDR2: SGHRS, YFSETQ. CDR3 residues: CASSHAGLNGYTF. The CDR3 region has the DNA TGCGCCAGCAGCCACGCCGGTCTGAACGGCTACACCTTC. The whole variable domain, remainder taken from reference TRBV5-1 and TRBJ1-2, is KAGVTQTPRYLIKTRGQQVTLSCSPISGHRSVSWYQQTPGQGLQFLFEYFSETQRNKGNFPGRFSGRQFSNSRSEMNVSTLELGDSALYLCASSHAGLNGYTFGSGTRLTVV.

This rearrangement joins TRBV7-2 to TRBJ2-7; D might be TRBD1 (6 bases). CDR1 and CDR2 from the germline V gene are SGHTA and FQGNSA. The CDR3 totals 15 residues. Trimming removed 0 bases from V and 1 base from J, with 10 bases in between. CDR3 DNA: TGTGCCAGCAGCTTAGCGAAGGGGGTTTCCTACGAGCAGTACTTC. Translation: CASSLAKGVSYEQYF.

V is TRBV30 and J is TRBJ1-1; no definite D call. V lost 5 bases and J lost 3, with 13 bases in between. The CDR3 is made up of 13 amino acids. CDR1 and CDR2 (germline): GTSNPN, SVGIG (reference sequence). CDR3 DNA: TGTGCCTGGCAAGAACAAATGTACACTGAAGCTTTCTTT. It translates to CAWQEQMYTEAFF.

The rearrangement uses TRBV4-1 and TRBJ2-1, with TRBD2 matching over 10 bases. CDR1 is MGHRA, CDR2 YSYEKL, per germline. The V segment lost 4 bases and the J segment 4 bases; nucleotides outside the gene matches: 10. The CDR3 is 17 amino acids. The CDR3 reads CASSRASGRDPYNEQFF. Written as DNA, the CDR3 is TGCGCCAGCAGCCGAGCCAGCGGGAGGGATCCTTACAATGAGCAGTTCTTC.

The table lists this clone with a count of one. V and J are TRBV10-1 and TRBJ1-6; D is uncertain. CDR1 is WNHNN, CDR2 SYGVQD, per germline (reference sequence). V shed 2 bases and J shed 7 bases, with 9 bases lying between them. This CDR3 is 14 amino acids long. The CDR3: CASSEGPRNSPLHF. In DNA form, the CDR3 reads TGCGCCAGCAGTGAGGGTCCTAGGAATTCACCCCTCCACTTT.

V is TRBV28 and J is TRBJ2-1; 7 bases align to TRBD1. CDR1 MDHEN and CDR2 SYDVKM come from the germline V gene. The CDR3 runs to 13 residues. The V and J ends lost 6 bases and 15 bases, in that order; junction bases with no gene match: 14. CDR3 coding DNA: TGTGCCAGCAGAAACTACTACAGGGGCGAAACGTTCTTC. It is translated as CASRNYYRGETFF.

This chain connects TRBV30 to TRBJ1-4; tentative D call: TRBD1 (6 bases). CDR3 length: 14 residues. Germline V CDR1 and CDR2: GTSNPN, SVGIG (reference sequence). V lost 1 base and J lost 7, with 13 bases in between. The CDR3 loop reads CAWSGAGELEKLFF. The CDR3 nucleotides are TGTGCCTGGAGTGGGGCAGGGGAACTTGAAAAACTGTTTTTT.

This clone was observed a handful of times. This same CDR3 is encoded by further DNA sequences in the sample. This chain connects TRBV5-1 to TRBJ2-5, with TRBD1 as a possible D gene (6 bases). V lost 0 bases, J lost 5 bases, and 14 bases lay in between. Germline V gene data show CDR1 as SGHRS and CDR2 as YFSETQ. The CDR3 has 15 residues. The CDR3 region has the DNA TGCGCCAGCAGCTTGGCTGCAGGGGAGTGGGAGACCCAGTACTTC. It is translated as CASSLAAGEWETQYF.

V usage is TRBV7-9 and J usage is TRBJ2-2, with D tentatively TRBD2 (6 bases). CDR3 length equals 14 residues. Deletions cut 6 bases from V and 3 bases from J, with 11 bases between. Germline-derived CDR1 and CDR2 are SEHNR and FQNEAQ (reference sequence). The CDR3 region is CASRMGGYTGELFF. Written as DNA, the CDR3 is TGTGCCAGCAGGATGGGGGGATACACCGGGGAGCTGTTTTTT. Supplemented by reference TRBV7-9 and TRBJ2-2, the full variable domain reads DTGVSQNPRHKITKRGQNVTFRCDPISEHNRLYWYRQTLGQGPEFLTYFQNEAQLEKSRLLSDRFSAERPKGSFSTLEIQRTEQGDSAMYLCASRMGGYTGELFFGEGSRLTVL.

J is TRBJ2-5 and V is TRBV28; D may be TRBD2 (5 bases). The assigned J gene may be wrong: the sequence end matches TRBJ2-7 better. CDR1 is MDHEN and CDR2 is SYDVKM in the germline V gene. The CDR3 runs to 13 residues. CDR3 in DNA: TGTGCCAGCAGTCCCGGGATTGCCCACGAGCAGTACTTC. The encoded protein is CASSPGIAHEQYF.